This TCR beta chain emerged from a study of OX40 agonist ivuxolimab in advanced cancers. Sequenced by immunoSEQ multiplex PCR; TCRdb stores in-frame clones only, minus some. Altogether 90,000 to 130,000 clones are present, about 91% being singletons, with the ten largest covering 0.5% to 0.8%. The length of the CDR3 is 15 residues. Trimming took off 4 bases at V and 2 bases at J, with 15 bases between the two ends. This material consisted of CD4+ or CD8+ T cells sorted from blood, taken in a trial of the OX40 agonist ivuxolimab. This receptor was identified in an adult with an advanced solid tumor such as melanoma, head and neck, liver or kidney cancer. This sequence joins TRBV5-3 and TRBJ2-5; the D gene could be TRBD1 or TRBD2 (5 bases each). TRBV5-3 has ORF status, its function being uncertain. The CDR3 sequence is CARSRVGEYQETQYF. CDR3 sequence (DNA): TGTGCCAGAAGCCGGGTGGGGGAGTATCAAGAGACCCAGTACTTC.